The present T cell receptor beta chain was sequenced within a study of blood T cell repertoires in COVID-19 (dated by TCRdb to the early 2020s). For the wider study: Collaborator samples came from the United States, Italy and Spain and covered acute and convalescent phases of COVID-19. Samples were obtained from the ongoing ImmuneRACE study (first 160 participants) and from about 1,300 subjects provided by 6 global collaborators. The repertoires were released in a freely available public database intended as a resource for research on the immune response to SARS-CoV-2. The dataset comprised deeply sampled blood TCRbeta repertoires from subjects exposed to, actively infected with, or recovered from COVID-19. The material from the prospective study consisted of cDNA or gDNA derived from T cells, B-cell-depleted T cells, or PBMCs. Where available, HLA class I and class II types were obtained from metadata supplied by the sample provider rather than from assay-based typing. Sample metadata almost always included a de-identified subject ID, COVID-19 status, age in years and sex. The research as a whole found: Clinical and demographic metadata were provided uncurated, with the amount varying by source and participant.

Trimming removed 5 bases from V and 3 bases from J; the gene matches leave 6 bases unexplained. Its CDR3 holds 15 amino acids, cysteine through phenylalanine. Only the CDR3 DNA stays, 45 bases, in frame from base 1. The germline V gene gives CDR1 as SGHTA and CDR2 as FQGNSA. A remark on this clone: No antigen is known for it. Within one base of it there is no much larger clone, and no base qualities were kept.

TCRbeta CDR3 regions were amplified from genomic DNA using the immunoSEQ Assay, a bias-controlled multiplex PCR. Concerning the study's data processing: Nucleated cell counts per sample were estimated from amplification of reference gene primers within the assay. To quantify the absolute abundance of each unique TCRbeta CDR3 rearrangement, sequence reads were collapsed and filtered. For each sample, productive Simpson clonality was calculated as the square root of Simpson's diversity index across productive rearrangements. This is the immuneACCESS table as TCRdb keeps it, with only in-frame sequences that have V and J called. A part of the clones is gone; compared with another copy, unresolved V genes explain less than half, and the rest is unexplained. V and J calls and clone size come straight from that table; D and trimming were deduced from the DNA. This sample holds 55,000 to 75,000 clones; about 74% were observed only once. The ten largest clones represent approximately 23% of the sample.

Each collaborating institution followed its own protocols to collect whole blood in K2EDTA tubes. For TCRbeta analysis, collaborators shipped samples as frozen whole blood, isolated PBMCs, or DNA extracted from either of those sample types. The origin of this receptor is a human donor in a cohort sampled during active COVID-19. Sequencing input: peripheral blood. The rearrangement joined TRBV7-2 to TRBJ1-4; the central 7 bases match TRBD1. Read as DNA, the sequence is TGTGCCAGCAGCACGACAGGGTCGGCTAATGAAAAACTGTTTTTT. The translation is CASSTTGSANEKLFF.